The 23 T cell receptor beta chains below were found in one sample sequenced in a study of blood T cell repertoires in COVID-19. Libraries were prepared by immunoSEQ multiplex PCR; TCRdb keeps only in-frame clonotypes and omits some of them. The sample has about 300,000 clones; just over 85% are singletons. The specimen was PBMCs or T cells enriched from blood (not recorded which). The receptor set was obtained from a man aged 25 to 45 who had recovered from COVID-19.

V and J are TRBV10-3 and TRBJ1-1; 7 bases line up with TRBD1. This CDR3 spans 14 amino acids. Germline trimming cut 8 bases from V and 4 bases from J; bases unmatched to any gene: 10. CDR1 is ENHRY and CDR2 is SYGVKD in the germline V gene. CDR3 bases: TGTGCCATCGGCGGGGGGCAGGGGGGCACTGAAGCTTTCTTT. Translation gives CAIGGGQGGTEAFF.

The gene calls are TRBV25-1 and TRBJ2-2; 7 bases map to TRBD1. The germline CDR1 and CDR2 sequences are MGHDK and SYGVNS. The V segment lost 4 bases and the J segment 4 bases; nucleotides outside the gene matches: 3. The CDR3 is 14 amino acids. CDR3 bases: TGTGCCAGCAGTGGACAGGGAGTCACCGGGGAGCTGTTTTTT. Protein sequence: CASSGQGVTGELFF.

This chain links TRBV27 with TRBJ1-6, with D maybe TRBD1 (6 bases). This CDR3 spans 18 amino acids. The V gene lost 5 bases and the J gene lost 0 bases, with 17 bases spanning the gap. The germline gives CDR1 MNHEY, CDR2 SMNVEV (reference sequence). This CDR3 reads CASSTTGTPNSYNSPLHF. Written as DNA, the CDR3 is TGTGCCAGCAGTACCACGGGGACACCTAACTCCTATAATTCACCCCTCCACTTT.

The V gene is TRBV10-1, the J gene TRBJ2-2; no reliable D call. The CDR3 contains 15 residues. Germline-derived CDR1 and CDR2 are WNHNN and SYGVQD (reference sequence). Trimming took 1 base from V and 0 from J, leaving 6 bases between them. CDR3 loop: CASSEYTTNTGELFF. CDR3 nucleotide sequence: TGCGCCAGCAGTGAGTATACTACGAACACCGGGGAGCTGTTTTTT.

The chain is built from TRBV11-2 and TRBJ1-2; D is uncertain. The CDR3 consists of 14 residues. The germline V and J ends were trimmed by 0 bases and 8 bases, with 13 bases remaining between them. The germline gives CDR1 SGHAT, CDR2 FQNNGV. The CDR3 DNA sequence: TGTGCCAGCAGCTTAGATAGGCTGGCAGGAGGCTACACCTTC. It yields the protein CASSLDRLAGGYTF.

This chain links TRBV2 with TRBJ2-1; D is possibly TRBD2 (6 bases). Germline assignment: CDR1 SNHLY and CDR2 FYNNEI. This CDR3 is 16 amino acids long. V lost 6 bases and J 0 bases, leaving 15 bases between the germline ends. This chain's CDR3 is CASRPRGGGSYNEQFF. DNA for the CDR3: TGTGCCAGCAGGCCCCGGGGAGGAGGCTCCTACAATGAGCAGTTCTTC.

V is TRBV7-8 and J is TRBJ2-7; D unclear. The germline gives CDR1 SGHVS, CDR2 FQNEAQ. The CDR3 extends over 15 amino acids. Trimming removed 6 bases from V and 0 bases from J, with 15 bases in between. For the CDR3, the DNA is TGTGCCAGCAGTCCCTATAGCTCAAACTCCTACGAGCAGTACTTC. Translation gives CASSPYSSNSYEQYF. The full variable domain, with the rest looked up from reference TRBV7-8 and TRBJ2-7, is GAGVSQSPRYKVAKRGQDVALRCDPISGHVSLFWYQQALGQGPEFLTYFQNEAQLDKSGLPSDRFFAERPEGSVSTLKIQRTQQEDSAVYLCASSPYSSNSYEQYFGPGTRLTVT.

This clone was recorded only once. Here the CDR3 DNA reads TGTGCCAGCAGCCCCAGGGGAACTCCCGCTTCCTACAATGAGCAGTTCTTC. Translating it yields CASSPRGTPASYNEQFF. The rearrangement joins TRBV3-1 (or the pseudogene TRBV3-2) to TRBJ2-1; TRBD1 is a possible D gene (6 bases). The CDR3 totals 17 residues. With 4 bases removed from V and 1 base from J, the gap between germline ends came to 17 bases. In germline, CDR1 is LGHDT, CDR2 YNNKEL (reference sequence).

The V call is TRBV7-9, the J call TRBJ1-1, with 9 bases that match TRBD1. The CDR3 runs to 17 residues. V lost 1 base to trimming and J lost 4 bases; unmatched junction nucleotides: 10. Germline V gene lookup returns CDR1 SEHNR and CDR2 FQNEAQ (reference sequence). CDR3 sequence: CASSLERGRQGVTEAFF. The CDR3 region has the DNA TGTGCCAGCAGCTTAGAGAGGGGGAGACAGGGGGTCACTGAAGCTTTCTTT.

This CDR3 reads CASGRAWGDTQYF. CDR3 coding DNA: TGTGCCAGCGGGAGGGCTTGGGGAGATACGCAGTATTTT. The rearrangement joins TRBV2 to TRBJ2-3, with 7 bases matching TRBD2. Per the germline V gene, CDR1 is SNHLY and CDR2 is FYNNEI. V trimming: 8 bases; J trimming: 5 bases; junction bases outside the gene matches: 7. This CDR3 has 13 amino acids.

V gene TRBV5-1 combines with J gene TRBJ1-5; no reliable D call. The V gene's germline CDR1 is SGHRS and CDR2 YFSETQ. This CDR3 comprises 16 residues. Trimming left V 0 bases short and J 2 bases short, with 12 bases between. DNA of the CDR3: TGCGCCAGCAGCTTGGCACCTATCACTGGCAATCAGCCCCAGCATTTT. As protein: CASSLAPITGNQPQHF.

This chain links TRBV9 with TRBJ2-7, with 8 nucleotides matching TRBD2. The germline V gene encodes CDR1 SGDLS and CDR2 YYNGEE. V shed 3 bases, J shed 1 base, and the junction held 9 bases outside the gene matches. This CDR3 region has 16 residues. CDR3 coding DNA: TGTGCCAGCAGCGCCGGGGGGGCAGGGGTATCCTACGAGCAGTACTTC. This sequence encodes CASSAGGAGVSYEQYF.

This sequence joins TRBV2 and TRBJ1-1, with 10 bases aligning to TRBD1. Germline CDR1 SNHLY, CDR2 FYNNEI. V was clipped by 3 bases and J by 7 bases; unmatched bases: 11. This CDR3 spans 16 amino acids. The CDR3 DNA follows: TGTGCCAGCAGTGAGACAGGGGGCGAAGGGAGGATTGAAGCTTTCTTT. Its translation is CASSETGGEGRIEAFF.

This chain links TRBV2 with TRBJ1-6, with D unresolved. The germline V gene has CDR1 SNHLY and CDR2 FYNNEI. This CDR3 region has 15 residues. V was clipped by 2 bases and J by 6 bases, with 11 bases between them. This CDR3 reads CASSESVLGNSPLHF. The CDR3 DNA follows: TGTGCCAGCAGTGAAAGCGTCTTGGGTAATTCACCCCTCCACTTT.

The V call is TRBV19, the J call TRBJ1-3, with D possibly matching TRBD1 (6 bases). The length of the CDR3 is 14 residues. Germline-derived CDR1 and CDR2 are LNHDA and SQIVND (reference sequence). The ends were cut back, 8 bases at V and 0 bases at J, with 11 bases in the middle. CDR3 coding DNA: TGTGCCAGTCTTCTGGACAGCTCTGGAAACACCATATATTTT. As protein: CASLLDSSGNTIYF. Together with reference TRBV19 and TRBJ1-3, the CDR3 gives the full variable domain: DGGITQSPKYLFRKEGQNVTLSCEQNLNHDAMYWYRQDPGQGLRLIYYSQIVNDFQKGDIAEGYSVSREKKESFPLTVTSAQKNPTAFYLCASLLDSSGNTIYFGEGSWLTVV.

The chain recombines TRBV11-3 with TRBJ2-1; maybe TRBD2 (6 bases). The germline V gene has CDR1 SGHNT and CDR2 YENEEA. CDR3 size: 13 residues. Trimming removed 0 bases at V and 7 bases at J, with 7 bases between. CDR3 coding DNA: TGTGCCAGCAGCTTAGAGGGGAGGAATGAGCAGTTCTTC. It translates to CASSLEGRNEQFF.

This clone was counted a few times. The chain recombines TRBV7-9 with TRBJ2-7, with 10 positions matching TRBD1. Germline CDR1 reads SEHNR; CDR2 reads FQNEAQ (reference sequence). Trimming removed 5 bases from V and 2 bases from J; junction bases left unmatched: 9. The CDR3 totals 16 residues. Written as DNA, the CDR3 is TGTGCCAGCAGCACTACCGGGACAGGGGCCCCCTACGAGCAGTACTTC. Its translation: CASSTTGTGAPYEQYF.

The CDR3 loop reads CASSHRTSGVTAFF. The CDR3 bases are TGTGCCAGCAGCCATCGGACTAGCGGGGTTACTGCGTTCTTC. The chain couples TRBV9 to TRBJ2-1; TRBD2 matches at 12 bases. Looked up from germline, CDR1 is SGDLS and CDR2 is YYNGEE. This CDR3 is built from 14 residues. The trim removed 4 bases at V and 15 bases at J, leaving 11 bases unmatched.

The chain carries TRBV13 and TRBJ2-1; TRBD2 matches 10 bases. J gave up 2 bases and V 5 bases, and 6 bases lay outside the gene matches. CDR1 PRHDT and CDR2 FYEKMQ come from the germline V gene (reference sequence). CDR3 length: 16 residues. The CDR3 nucleotides read TGTGCCAGCAGCGACGCTAGCGGGGGAACCTACAATGAGCAGTTCTTC. Its translation is CASSDASGGTYNEQFF. Based on the CDR3 plus reference TRBV13 and TRBJ2-1, the full variable domain is AAGVIQSPRHLIKEKRETATLKCYPIPRHDTVYWYQQGPGQDPQFLISFYEKMQSDKGSIPDRFSAQQFSDYHSELNMSSLELGDSALYFCASSDASGGTYNEQFFGPGTRLTVL.

The chain has TRBV24-1 and TRBJ2-7; TRBD2 matches 9 bases. V gave up 3 bases and J gave up 6 bases; unmatched junction bases: 5. Germline CDR1 reads KGHDR; CDR2 reads SFDVKD. CDR3 length equals 14 residues. The CDR3 loop reads CATSDRSSGTEQYF. CDR3 bases: TGTGCCACCAGTGATCGCTCTAGCGGGACCGAGCAGTACTTC.

The chain joins TRBV6-5 to TRBJ1-2, with TRBD1 as a possible D gene (6 bases). CDR3 length equals 12 residues. Germline V CDR1 and CDR2: MNHEY, SVGAGI. V was cut by 9 bases and J by 7 bases, with 15 bases left in between. In DNA, the CDR3 is TGTGCCAGTTCCGAGGGGGTCCGTGGCTACACCTTC. It is translated as CASSEGVRGYTF.

The chain carries TRBV2 and TRBJ2-6; 9 nucleotides match TRBD1. Germline loops: CDR1 SNHLY, CDR2 FYNNEI. J lost 2 bases, V lost 10 bases, and 6 bases had no gene match. CDR3 size: 15 residues. CDR3 sequence: CATTGGMAGANVLTF. For the CDR3, the DNA is TGTGCCACCACAGGGGGCATGGCTGGGGCCAACGTCCTGACTTTC.

The J gene is TRBJ2-3, the V gene TRBV7-2; 7 bases fit TRBD1. V gave up 3 bases and J gave up 2 bases; unmatched junction bases: 8. CDR1 is SGHTA, CDR2 FQGNSA, per germline. This CDR3 comprises 16 residues. The CDR3 coding sequence is TGTGCCAGCAGCTTGATGGGACAGCAACTCACAGATACGCAGTATTTT. Its translation: CASSLMGQQLTDTQYF.